The clone carrying this T cell receptor (beta chain) has ten or more counts. The antigen is unknown. This sample was taken from a study of T cells after posttransplantation cyclophosphamide. Findings and limits, study-wide: Donor-recipient repertoire similarity was low at 1-2 months, rising over year one. Recipient CMV seropositivity and CMV reactivation strongly tracked TRB clonality. TRB overlap between skin or GI tissue T cells and blood was limited.

This CDR3 comprises 14 residues. J lost 1 base, V lost 8 bases, and 4 bases had no gene match. CDR1 MNHEY and CDR2 SMNVEV come from the germline V gene (reference sequence). Using immunoSEQ multiplex PCR, the repertoire was profiled, and TCRdb retains in-frame clones only, with some absent. The sample shows 45,000 to 55,000 clones, no singletons; the ten largest hold about 2%. The chain has TRBV27 and TRBJ2-3, with 9 bases identical to TRBD2. This clonotype originated in a man aged 35 to 55 in good health, CMV-negative, and a related stem cell transplant donor. Sequenced: PBMCs. This chain's CDR3 is CASGLATGTDTQYF. CDR3 bases: TGTGCCAGCGGACTAGCGACGGGCACAGATACGCAGTATTTT.